This TCR beta chain derives from a study of PD-1 blockade in mismatch repair-deficient tumors. Whole-study context: Patients had approximately 13 mismatch repair-deficient cancer types and were previously treated and progressing.

From germline, CDR1 is SEHNR and CDR2 FQNEAQ (reference sequence). V lost 1 base and J 0 bases, leaving 6 bases between the germline ends. The CDR3 is 14 amino acids. TCRdb's copy holds only in-frame clones and misses some; the assay was immunoSEQ multiplex PCR. Of some 85,000 clones in the sample, roughly 80% are singletons; the top ten hold roughly 6%. This sequence was found in an adult with mismatch repair-deficient cancer. This chain joins TRBV7-9 and TRBJ1-1, with D unresolved. The sequencing used peripheral blood, collected 44 weeks after starting pembrolizumab. The CDR3 nucleotides are TGTGCCAGCAGCTTAGGTAACATGAACACTGAAGCTTTCTTT. Translated, it gives CASSLGNMNTEAFF. The full variable domain, its missing parts supplied by reference TRBV7-9 and TRBJ1-1, is DTGVSQNPRHKITKRGQNVTFRCDPISEHNRLYWYRQTLGQGPEFLTYFQNEAQLEKSRLLSDRFSAERPKGSFSTLEIQRTEQGDSAMYLCASSLGNMNTEAFFGQGTRLTVV.